Given below is one T cell receptor beta chain in context. Its specificity is unknown. The CDR3 length is 13 residues. Trimming pared 2 bases from V and 7 bases from J, leaving 6 bases between. The germline V gene encodes CDR1 SNHLY and CDR2 FYNNEI. Noted treatment: oral pan-JAK inhibitor, 5-10 mg twice daily. Reverse transcription of extracted RNA yielded cDNA, which provided the sequencing template. Assay: immunoSEQ multiplex PCR; the TCRdb copy retains only in-frame clones and omits some. The sample carries 250,000 to 300,000 clones, roughly 60% recorded once. The data originate from a study of CD8+ T cells in alopecia areata. General study points: Given one nonresponder, whether baseline CD8+ expansion relates to response remains uncertain.

This sequence originates from a human donor with alopecia areata. This chain uses TRBV2 with TRBJ1-6; D is unclear. This specimen was CD4+ T cells sorted from blood, taken at week 24, from a patient treated with tofacitinib. As DNA, the CDR3 is TGTGCCAGCAGTGAATGGGAGAATTCACCCCTCCACTTT. This codes for CASSEWENSPLHF.